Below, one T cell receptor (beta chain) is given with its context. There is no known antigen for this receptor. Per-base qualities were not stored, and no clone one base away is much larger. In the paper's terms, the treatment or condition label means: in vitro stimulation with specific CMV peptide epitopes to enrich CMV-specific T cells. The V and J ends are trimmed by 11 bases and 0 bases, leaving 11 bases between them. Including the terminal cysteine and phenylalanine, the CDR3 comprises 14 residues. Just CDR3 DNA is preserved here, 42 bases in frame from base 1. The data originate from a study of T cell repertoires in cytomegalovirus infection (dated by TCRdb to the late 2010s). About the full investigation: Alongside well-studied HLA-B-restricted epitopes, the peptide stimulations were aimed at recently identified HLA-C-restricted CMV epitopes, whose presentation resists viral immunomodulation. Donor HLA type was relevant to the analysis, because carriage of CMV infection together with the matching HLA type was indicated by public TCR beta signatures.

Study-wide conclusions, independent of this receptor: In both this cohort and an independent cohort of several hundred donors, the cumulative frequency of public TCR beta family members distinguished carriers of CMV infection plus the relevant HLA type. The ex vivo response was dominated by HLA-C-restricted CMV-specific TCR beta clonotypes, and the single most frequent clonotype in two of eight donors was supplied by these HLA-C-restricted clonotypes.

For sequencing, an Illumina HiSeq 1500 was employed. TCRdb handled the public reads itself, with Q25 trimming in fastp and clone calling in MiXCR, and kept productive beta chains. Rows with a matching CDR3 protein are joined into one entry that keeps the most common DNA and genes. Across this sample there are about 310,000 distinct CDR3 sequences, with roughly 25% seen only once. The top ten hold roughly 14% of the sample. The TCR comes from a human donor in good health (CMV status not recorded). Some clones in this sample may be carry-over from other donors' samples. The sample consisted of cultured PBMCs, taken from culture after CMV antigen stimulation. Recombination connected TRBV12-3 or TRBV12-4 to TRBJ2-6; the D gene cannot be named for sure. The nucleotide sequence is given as TGTGCCGGAAGGTCCGGCTCTGGGGCCAACGTCCTGACTTTC. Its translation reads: CAGRSGSGANVLTF.